The clone carrying this T cell receptor (beta chain) was found a few times. Its specificity is not known. Sequenced by immunoSEQ multiplex PCR; TCRdb stores in-frame clones only, minus some. The sample lists some 30,000 clones; approximately 87% were seen once. The data were obtained in a study of OX40 agonist ivuxolimab in advanced cancers. Across the study: The dose-escalation cohort had hepatocellular carcinoma, melanoma, renal cell or head and neck cancer.

Study-wide findings and caveats: At 0.1 to 3.0 mg/kg, clonal expansion of CD4+ and CD8+ blood T cells had occurred by week 6.

This sequence was found in an adult with an advanced solid tumor such as melanoma, head and neck, liver or kidney cancer. Sequencing was performed on CD4+ or CD8+ T cells sorted from blood, taken in a trial of the OX40 agonist ivuxolimab.

CDR3 amino acids: CASSHQGLLAGGHNEQFF. The CDR3 DNA follows: TGTGCCAGCAGCCATCAAGGACTCCTAGCGGGAGGGCACAATGAGCAGTTCTTC. The chain has TRBV7-3 and TRBJ2-1; 12 bases are shared with TRBD2. The junction had 13 bases not matched to a gene; V was cut back by 5 bases and J by 5 bases. The CDR3 is 18 amino acids. Germline lookup yields CDR1 SGHTA and CDR2 FQGTGA. Supplemented by reference TRBV7-3 and TRBJ2-1, the full variable domain reads GAGVSQTPSNKVTEKGKYVELRCDPISGHTALYWYRQSLGQGPEFLIYFQGTGAADDSGLPNDRFFAVRPEGSVSTLKIQRTERGDSAVYLCASSHQGLLAGGHNEQFFGPGTRLTVL.